This T cell receptor beta chain came from a study of technical replicates of blood from a handful of donors. Trimming removed 4 bases from V and 1 base from J; junction bases left unmatched: 7. CDR1 is SGHRS, CDR2 YFSETQ, per germline. This CDR3 has 15 amino acids. TCRdb's table, derived via immunoSEQ multiplex PCR, lists solely in-frame clones and lacks some. The sample includes about 86,000 clones, over 95% of them seen just once. The chain recombines TRBV5-1 with TRBJ2-7; the match to TRBD2 covers 8 bases. The sequenced material came from T cells isolated from PBMCs. The TCR comes from a human donor in good health. The CDR3 bases are TGCGCCAGCAGCGCCGGACTAGCCCTATCCTACGAGCAGTACTTC. As protein: CASSAGLALSYEQYF.